This T cell receptor beta chain is from a study of blood T cell repertoires in COVID-19. TCRdb's copy holds only in-frame clones and misses some; the assay was immunoSEQ multiplex PCR. The repertoire consists of over 120,000 clones, with roughly 87% occurring once and the leading ten covering around 1.5%. The V gene lost 0 bases and the J gene lost 10 bases, with 12 bases spanning the gap. This CDR3 spans 13 amino acids. Germline CDR1 reads MNHNS; CDR2 reads SASEGT. The clonotype originates from a human donor in a cohort sampled during active COVID-19. Sequenced: peripheral blood. The chain has TRBV6-1 and TRBJ1-2; a possible D gene is TRBD1 (6 bases). CDR3 in amino acids: CASSEAQGIVYTF. As DNA, the CDR3 is TGTGCCAGCAGTGAAGCACAGGGTATTGTCTACACCTTC.